The clone carrying this T cell receptor (beta chain) is a singleton in its sample. Its specificity is unknown. Per the germline V gene, CDR1 is MNHEY and CDR2 is SVGAGI. This CDR3 comprises 16 residues. V lost 4 bases and J lost 7; bases outside the gene matches: 14. The sample comes from a study of identical twins. Findings and caveats of the study: The study found weaker excess twin sharing in beta out-of-frame sequences. The study found excess low generation probability among twin-shared out-of-frame alpha sequences. Possibly, invariant MAIT and iNKT cells partly confounded zero-insertion analyses.

A universal primer site was added by template switching, and unique molecular identifiers were carried by the cDNA. TCRdb independently ran MiXCR on the 5' RACE reads; one entry per CDR3 protein. The repertoire has around 1.7 million distinct CDR3 sequences, 32% of them found once; the top ten carry about 0.3%. Sequencing input: cord blood. The chain carries TRBV6-5 and TRBJ2-7, with 9 bases that match TRBD1. The source of this sequence is a newborn girl in good health. The DNA of the CDR3 is TGTGCCAGCAGTTCCCTCCAGAAACAGGGGGCGCGAGAGCAGTACTTC. This encodes CASSSLQKQGAREQYF.